Below are 2 T cell receptor beta chains sequenced from a single sample in a study of CD8 T cells in ankylosing spondylitis. MiXCR, run by TCRdb on the 5' RACE reads, gives a single entry per CDR3 protein. The sample holds fewer than 250,000 distinct CDR3 sequences, about 26% seen once. Sample: blood, either unsorted or a sorted T cell fraction (not recorded which). These receptors all come from a male donor with ankylosing spondylitis or in good health (not recorded which).

The chain is built from TRBV6-1 and TRBJ2-1; 7 nucleotides line up with TRBD1. V was pared by 2 bases and J by 10 bases, with 5 bases of the junction left unmatched. The CDR3 has 13 residues. The germline gives CDR1 MNHNS, CDR2 SASEGT. In DNA, the CDR3 is TGTGCCAGCAGTGAAACAGGGGTGGGGGAGCAGTTCTTC. It translates to CASSETGVGEQFF.

This clonotype appeared many times. This chain joins TRBV4-1 and TRBJ1-4, with 7 bases matching TRBD1. Germline V gene data show CDR1 as MGHRA and CDR2 as YSYEKL. V was pared by 1 base and J by 5 bases, with 1 base of the junction left unmatched. The CDR3 is 14 amino acids. The CDR3 DNA follows: TGCGCCAGCAGCCAAGGACAGGGAAATGAAAAACTGTTTTTT. Protein sequence: CASSQGQGNEKLFF.